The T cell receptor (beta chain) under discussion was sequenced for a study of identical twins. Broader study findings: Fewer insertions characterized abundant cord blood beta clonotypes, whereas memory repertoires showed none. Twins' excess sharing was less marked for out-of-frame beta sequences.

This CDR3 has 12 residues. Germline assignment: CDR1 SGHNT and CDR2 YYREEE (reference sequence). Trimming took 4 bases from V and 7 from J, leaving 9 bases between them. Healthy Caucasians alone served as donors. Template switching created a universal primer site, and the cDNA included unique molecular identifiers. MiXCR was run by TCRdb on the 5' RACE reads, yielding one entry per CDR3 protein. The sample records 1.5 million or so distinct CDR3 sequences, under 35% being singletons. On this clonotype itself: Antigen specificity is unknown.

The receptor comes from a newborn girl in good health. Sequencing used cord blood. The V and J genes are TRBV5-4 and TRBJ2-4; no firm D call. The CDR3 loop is CASSRQENIQYF. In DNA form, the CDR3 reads TGTGCCAGCAGCCGCCAGGAGAACATTCAGTACTTC.